These T cell receptor beta chains were read from a single sample in a study of blood T cell repertoires in COVID-19. Sequenced by immunoSEQ multiplex PCR; TCRdb stores in-frame clones only, minus some. In the table there are hundreds of thousands of clones, 75% to 90% of which are singletons. The specimen sequenced was PBMCs or T cells enriched from blood (not recorded which). Receptors originate from a woman under 40 who had recovered from COVID-19. Each CDR3 is given with its conserved first and last residue. The D gene is left open where the match is weak. Clone size is shown for a subset of rows, as once, few, many or a class of expanded clone.

j_call: TRBJ1-1
d_call: -
v_call: TRBV5-1
clone_size: -
cdr3_nt: TGCGCCAGCAGCTTAGAGTGGAGCACTGAAGCTTTCTTT
cdr3_aa: CASSLEWSTEAFF

j_call: TRBJ2-7
d_call: -
v_call: TRBV28
clone_size: -
cdr3_nt: TGTGCCAGCAGGCTTGCCGGGACTCGAGGATACGAGCAGTACTTC
cdr3_aa: CASRLAGTRGYEQYF

j_call: TRBJ1-5
d_call: TRBD1
v_call: TRBV28
clone_size: -
cdr3_nt: TGTGCCAGCAGTTTATGGGGGACAGGTCCCAATCAGCCCCAGCATTTT
cdr3_aa: CASSLWGTGPNQPQHF

j_call: TRBJ1-5
d_call: TRBD1
v_call: TRBV7-6
clone_size: -
cdr3_nt: TGTGCCAGCAGCCCGACGGGACAGGGGAGCAGTCAGCCCCAGCATTTT
cdr3_aa: CASSPTGQGSSQPQHF

j_call: TRBJ1-1
d_call: -
v_call: TRBV10-3
clone_size: -
cdr3_nt: TGTGCCCTGATAGGGGTGGGGGGTGAAGCTTTCTTT
cdr3_aa: CALIGVGGEAFF

j_call: TRBJ1-2
d_call: -
v_call: TRBV3-1/TRBV3-2
clone_size: once
cdr3_nt: TGTGCCAGCAGCCAGGGCAGGGGTGGCTATGGCTACACCTTC
cdr3_aa: CASSQGRGGYGYTF

j_call: TRBJ2-3
d_call: -
v_call: TRBV5-8
clone_size: -
cdr3_nt: TGTGCCAGCAGCTTGGACAGCCAACTCACAGATACGCAGTATTTT
cdr3_aa: CASSLDSQLTDTQYF

j_call: TRBJ2-7
d_call: TRBD1
v_call: TRBV7-9
clone_size: few
cdr3_nt: TGTGCCAGCAGCTTGGGGATCGGCAGGGGGCGAGGACAATACGAGCAGTACTTC
cdr3_aa: CASSLGIGRGRGQYEQYF

j_call: TRBJ1-5
d_call: -
v_call: TRBV28
clone_size: -
cdr3_nt: TGTGCCAGTTCTAGGGGGCAGCCCCAGCATTTT
cdr3_aa: CASSRGQPQHF

j_call: TRBJ1-2
d_call: TRBD1
v_call: TRBV5-5
clone_size: -
cdr3_nt: TGTGCCAGCAGCCCCACGACAGGGGTTAACTATGGCTACACCTTC
cdr3_aa: CASSPTTGVNYGYTF

j_call: TRBJ2-2
d_call: -
v_call: TRBV9
clone_size: -
cdr3_nt: TGTGCCAGCAGCCGCAGTTGGTTGGCCGGGGAGCTGTTTTTT
cdr3_aa: CASSRSWLAGELFF

j_call: TRBJ2-5
d_call: -
v_call: TRBV6-4
clone_size: once
cdr3_nt: TGTGCCAGCAGTGGGTCTCCGAGGGAGACCCAGTACTTC
cdr3_aa: CASSGSPRETQYF

j_call: TRBJ2-1
d_call: -
v_call: TRBV7-3
clone_size: -
cdr3_nt: TGTGCCAGCAGCGCAATACCGACCGGGATTCCATATCTCGGTGAGCAGTTCTTC
cdr3_aa: CASSAIPTGIPYLGEQFF

j_call: TRBJ1-1
d_call: -
v_call: TRBV30
clone_size: -
cdr3_nt: TGTGCCTGGAGTTCAGGGATAAACACTGAAGCTTTCTTT
cdr3_aa: CAWSSGINTEAFF

j_call: TRBJ1-1
d_call: -
v_call: TRBV9
clone_size: -
cdr3_nt: TGTGCCAGCAGCGTAGAAGGGCAGGCGGGGACTGAAGCTTTCTTT
cdr3_aa: CASSVEGQAGTEAFF

j_call: TRBJ1-1
d_call: -
v_call: TRBV28
clone_size: -
cdr3_nt: TGTGCCAGCAGTTTGGCGGGGTTTGATGAAGCTTTCTTT
cdr3_aa: CASSLAGFDEAFF

j_call: TRBJ1-5
d_call: TRBD1
v_call: TRBV19
clone_size: -
cdr3_nt: TGTGCCAGTTCCTCCGGGACAGGGTATCAGCCCCAGCATTTT
cdr3_aa: CASSSGTGYQPQHF

j_call: TRBJ1-2
d_call: -
v_call: TRBV4-1
clone_size: -
cdr3_nt: TGCGCCAGCAGCCAAACGCATCAGGGTGGCTACACCTTC
cdr3_aa: CASSQTHQGGYTF

j_call: TRBJ1-6
d_call: TRBD1
v_call: TRBV2
clone_size: -
cdr3_nt: TGTGCCAGCATCCCGGGACAGGGTTTGTCACCCCTCCACTTT
cdr3_aa: CASIPGQGLSPLHF

j_call: TRBJ1-5
d_call: TRBD1
v_call: TRBV11-2
clone_size: -
cdr3_nt: TGTGCCAGCAGCCCATTCGTGGACAGGGATTATCAGCCCCAGCATTTT
cdr3_aa: CASSPFVDRDYQPQHF

j_call: TRBJ1-1
d_call: -
v_call: TRBV12-3/TRBV12-4
clone_size: -
cdr3_nt: TGTGCCAGCAGTTTTTTAGTAGTCGCTGAAGCTTTCTTT
cdr3_aa: CASSFLVVAEAFF

j_call: TRBJ1-4
d_call: -
v_call: TRBV28
clone_size: -
cdr3_nt: TGTGCCAGCCGACAGCTAGATAATGAAAAACTGTTTTTT
cdr3_aa: CASRQLDNEKLFF

j_call: TRBJ1-1
d_call: -
v_call: TRBV6-5
clone_size: -
cdr3_nt: TGTGCCAGCAGCAGAGGGGGGGCTCTGGGCACTGAAGCTTTCTTT
cdr3_aa: CASSRGGALGTEAFF

j_call: TRBJ2-4
d_call: TRBD1
v_call: TRBV6-2/TRBV6-3
clone_size: -
cdr3_nt: TGTGCCAGCAGCCCTCCCGACAGGGCAAAAAACATTCAGTACTTC
cdr3_aa: CASSPPDRAKNIQYF

j_call: TRBJ1-2
d_call: -
v_call: TRBV19
clone_size: once
cdr3_nt: TGTGCCAGTAGGGAGGGACGGAACTATGGCTACACCTTC
cdr3_aa: CASREGRNYGYTF

j_call: TRBJ2-3
d_call: TRBD2
v_call: TRBV4-1
clone_size: -
cdr3_nt: TGCGCCAGCAGCCGACGACTAGCGGCCAACACAGATACGCAGTATTTT
cdr3_aa: CASSRRLAANTDTQYF

j_call: TRBJ2-3
d_call: TRBD2
v_call: TRBV10-2
clone_size: -
cdr3_nt: TGCGCCAGCAGTGAGTTTCTCCAGACTAGCGGAGATACGCAGTATTTT
cdr3_aa: CASSEFLQTSGDTQYF

j_call: TRBJ1-1
d_call: TRBD1
v_call: TRBV11-2
clone_size: -
cdr3_nt: TGTGCCAGCAGCTCGACGACAGGGGGCACTGAAGCTTTCTTT
cdr3_aa: CASSSTTGGTEAFF

j_call: TRBJ1-1
d_call: TRBD1
v_call: TRBV23-1
clone_size: -
cdr3_nt: TGCGCCAGCAGTCAATCGAGGGGGCGGATGAACACTGAAGCTTTCTTT
cdr3_aa: CASSQSRGRMNTEAFF

j_call: TRBJ1-2
d_call: TRBD1
v_call: TRBV5-8
clone_size: once
cdr3_nt: TGTGCCAGCAGCACAGACAGGGTGCCCGGCTACACCTTC
cdr3_aa: CASSTDRVPGYTF

j_call: TRBJ1-1
d_call: TRBD1
v_call: TRBV28
clone_size: -
cdr3_nt: TGTGCCAGCAGTCTCGAGGACAGGGCGGGCACTGAAGCTTTCTTT
cdr3_aa: CASSLEDRAGTEAFF

j_call: TRBJ1-2
d_call: -
v_call: TRBV6-1
clone_size: -
cdr3_nt: TGTGCCAGCAGTGAACAAGAGGGCTATGGCTACACCTTC
cdr3_aa: CASSEQEGYGYTF

j_call: TRBJ2-7
d_call: TRBD1
v_call: TRBV19
clone_size: -
cdr3_nt: TGTGCCAGTAGTTTCGGCGGTGGGACAGGGAGCTCCTACGAGCAGTACTTC
cdr3_aa: CASSFGGGTGSSYEQYF

j_call: TRBJ1-5
d_call: TRBD1
v_call: TRBV23-1
clone_size: -
cdr3_nt: TGCGCCCGCAGGAGGGGTAGGGGGCAAGGGAGCAATCAGCCCCAGCATTTT
cdr3_aa: CARRRGRGQGSNQPQHF

j_call: TRBJ2-7
d_call: -
v_call: TRBV28
clone_size: -
cdr3_nt: TGTGCCAGCAGACCCCTGGTTAGCTACTACGAGCAGTACTTC
cdr3_aa: CASRPLVSYYEQYF

j_call: TRBJ2-5
d_call: -
v_call: TRBV24-1
clone_size: once
cdr3_nt: TGTGCCACCAGTGGACGAGGAGGCCAAGAGACCCAGTACTTC
cdr3_aa: CATSGRGGQETQYF

j_call: TRBJ2-1
d_call: TRBD2
v_call: TRBV30
clone_size: once
cdr3_nt: TGTGCCTGGAGTGCCCAGCGGGGACTAGCGGGAGGTGTCTACAATGAGCAGTTCTTC
cdr3_aa: CAWSAQRGLAGGVYNEQFF

j_call: TRBJ1-4
d_call: -
v_call: TRBV2
clone_size: -
cdr3_nt: TGTGCCAGCAGAAGCGGACAGTTAAATGAAAAACTGTTTTTT
cdr3_aa: CASRSGQLNEKLFF

j_call: TRBJ2-2
d_call: TRBD2
v_call: TRBV5-4
clone_size: -
cdr3_nt: TGTGCCAGCAGCTCGGGACTAGCGGGATCGAACACCGGGGAGCTGTTTTTT
cdr3_aa: CASSSGLAGSNTGELFF

j_call: TRBJ2-3
d_call: -
v_call: TRBV5-3
clone_size: -
cdr3_nt: TGTGCCAGAAGCTTGGAGGAGCGCGCAGATACGCAGTATTTT
cdr3_aa: CARSLEERADTQYF

j_call: TRBJ2-1
d_call: TRBD2
v_call: TRBV9
clone_size: -
cdr3_nt: TGTGCCAGCAGCGTAGGCACGCTAGCGGCATACAATGAGCAGTTCTTC
cdr3_aa: CASSVGTLAAYNEQFF

j_call: TRBJ2-3
d_call: TRBD2
v_call: TRBV10-3
clone_size: -
cdr3_nt: TGTGCCATCAAGCCTACTAGCGGGATGGTAGATACGCAGTATTTT
cdr3_aa: CAIKPTSGMVDTQYF

j_call: TRBJ2-7
d_call: TRBD2
v_call: TRBV4-1
clone_size: -
cdr3_nt: TGCGCCAGCAGCCGAACGCCGGGACTAGAGCTAGGGGAGCAGTACTTC
cdr3_aa: CASSRTPGLELGEQYF

j_call: TRBJ2-1
d_call: -
v_call: TRBV19
clone_size: -
cdr3_nt: TGTGCCAGTAGTATAGATAGGGACATACCTGAGCAGTTCTTC
cdr3_aa: CASSIDRDIPEQFF

j_call: TRBJ2-2
d_call: -
v_call: TRBV7-7
clone_size: -
cdr3_nt: TGTGCTAGCAGCGACCGCCCGGGACACACGAACACCGGGGAGCTGTTTTTT
cdr3_aa: CASSDRPGHTNTGELFF

j_call: TRBJ2-1
d_call: -
v_call: TRBV30
clone_size: -
cdr3_nt: TGTGCCTGGATTAGAGGGAGTGGCGATGAGCAGTTCTTC
cdr3_aa: CAWIRGSGDEQFF

j_call: TRBJ1-1
d_call: TRBD1
v_call: TRBV19
clone_size: -
cdr3_nt: TGTGCCAGTAGTATGGGGACAGACCAGAACACTGAAGCTTTCTTT
cdr3_aa: CASSMGTDQNTEAFF

j_call: TRBJ2-7
d_call: -
v_call: TRBV4-2
clone_size: few
cdr3_nt: TGTGCCAGCAGCCCCGGTGGTTCCTACGAGCAGTACTTC
cdr3_aa: CASSPGGSYEQYF

j_call: TRBJ2-7
d_call: -
v_call: TRBV4-1
clone_size: -
cdr3_nt: TGCGCCAGCAGCCACCCAGCCGGGTCCAGGGACTACGAGCAGTACTTC
cdr3_aa: CASSHPAGSRDYEQYF

j_call: TRBJ2-3
d_call: TRBD1
v_call: TRBV27
clone_size: -
cdr3_nt: TGTGCCAGCAGTTTAAGGACAGGGAGGATCACACGCTCGGAGAAGGATACGCAGTATTTT
cdr3_aa: CASSLRTGRITRSEKDTQYF

j_call: TRBJ2-7
d_call: -
v_call: TRBV28
clone_size: -
cdr3_nt: TGTGCCAGCAGTTGGCTAGGACAGAGGTACGAGCAGTACTTC
cdr3_aa: CASSWLGQRYEQYF

j_call: TRBJ2-1
d_call: -
v_call: TRBV2
clone_size: -
cdr3_nt: TGTGCCAGCGAGGCTACTCCCTACAATGAGCAGTTCTTC
cdr3_aa: CASEATPYNEQFF

j_call: TRBJ2-2
d_call: TRBD2
v_call: TRBV19
clone_size: -
cdr3_nt: TGTGCCAGTAGTAGGGGACTAGCGGGATTTGCCGGGGAGCTGTTTTTT
cdr3_aa: CASSRGLAGFAGELFF

j_call: TRBJ1-1
d_call: -
v_call: TRBV7-6
clone_size: once
cdr3_nt: TGTGCCAGCAGACCCACGCTATTTTTTAGCCTTATGAACACTGAAGCTTTCTTT
cdr3_aa: CASRPTLFFSLMNTEAFF

j_call: TRBJ2-2
d_call: TRBD2
v_call: TRBV30
clone_size: -
cdr3_nt: TGTGCCTGGGGTAGAGCGGGAGGGACGGCCGGGGAGCTGTTTTTT
cdr3_aa: CAWGRAGGTAGELFF

j_call: TRBJ1-3
d_call: TRBD1
v_call: TRBV7-2
clone_size: -
cdr3_nt: TGTGCCAGCAGCAGGGCCTTATTCGGACAGGGGTCCGGAAACACCATATATTTT
cdr3_aa: CASSRALFGQGSGNTIYF

j_call: TRBJ2-1
d_call: -
v_call: TRBV5-4
clone_size: -
cdr3_nt: TGTGCCAGCAGCTTACAAGGGGTTACCTACAATGAGCAGTTCTTC
cdr3_aa: CASSLQGVTYNEQFF

j_call: TRBJ1-1
d_call: -
v_call: TRBV9
clone_size: once
cdr3_nt: TGTGCCAGCAGCGTAGTTACAGGCGGAGACACTGAAGCTTTCTTT
cdr3_aa: CASSVVTGGDTEAFF

j_call: TRBJ2-1
d_call: TRBD2
v_call: TRBV27
clone_size: -
cdr3_nt: TGTGCCAGCAGTTTCCCTAGCGGACCTAACAATGAGCAGTTCTTC
cdr3_aa: CASSFPSGPNNEQFF